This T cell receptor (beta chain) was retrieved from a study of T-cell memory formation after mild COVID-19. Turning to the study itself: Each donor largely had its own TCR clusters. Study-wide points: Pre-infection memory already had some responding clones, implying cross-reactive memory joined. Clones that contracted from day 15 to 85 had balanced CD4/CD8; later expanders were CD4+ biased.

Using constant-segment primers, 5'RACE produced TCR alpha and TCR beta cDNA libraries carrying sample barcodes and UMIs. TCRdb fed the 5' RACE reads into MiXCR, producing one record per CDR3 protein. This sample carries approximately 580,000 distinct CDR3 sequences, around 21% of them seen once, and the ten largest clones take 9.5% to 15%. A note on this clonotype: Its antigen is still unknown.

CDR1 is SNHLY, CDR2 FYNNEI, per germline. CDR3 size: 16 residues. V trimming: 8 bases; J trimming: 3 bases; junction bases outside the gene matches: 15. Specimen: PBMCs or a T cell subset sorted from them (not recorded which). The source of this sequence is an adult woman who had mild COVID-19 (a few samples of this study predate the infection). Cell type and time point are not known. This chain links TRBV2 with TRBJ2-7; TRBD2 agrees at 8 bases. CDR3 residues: CASAAGSGSSLYEQYF. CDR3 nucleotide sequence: TGTGCCAGCGCCGCTGGGAGCGGGAGTTCTCTCTACGAGCAGTACTTC.